This TCR beta chain was sequenced during a study of CD8 T cells in ankylosing spondylitis. Overall study results and limits: According to the report, clones linked to the disease were significantly enriched in matched synovial fluid samples taken from ankylosing spondylitis patients. For ankylosing spondylitis blood, a TCR beta motif of 8 or 9 highly homologous variants appeared characteristic.

Germline V gives CDR1 LNHNV, CDR2 YYDKDF (reference sequence). V was pared by 0 bases and J by 0 bases, with 9 bases between. The CDR3 extends over 17 amino acids. TCR beta libraries were made by quantitative 5'-RACE with molecular barcodes. TCRdb called the 5' RACE reads again in MiXCR, with one record for every CDR3 protein. This table holds tens of thousands of distinct CDR3 sequences, approximately 5.9% found once. Many counts were recorded for this clonotype. What it recognizes is unknown. The specimen was blood, either unsorted or a sorted T cell fraction (not recorded which). The V gene is TRBV15, the J gene TRBJ2-6; D is uncertain. The TCR comes from a male donor with ankylosing spondylitis or in good health (not recorded which). The CDR3 DNA reads as TGTGCCACCAGCAGAGATCTACGTTACTCTGGGGCCAACGTCCTGACTTTC. Protein: CATSRDLRYSGANVLTF. The complete variable domain, with remaining parts taken from reference TRBV15 and TRBJ2-6, reads DAMVIQNPRYQVTQFGKPVTLSCSQTLNHNVMYWYQQKSSQAPKLLFHYYDKDFNNEADTPDNFQSRRPNTSFCFLDIRSPGLGDTAMYLCATSRDLRYSGANVLTFGAGSRLTVL.